This TCR beta chain is drawn from a study of T-cell memory formation after mild COVID-19. Study-wide background: TCR clusters mostly belonged to single donors.

V lost 0 bases, J lost 2 bases, and 2 bases stayed unmatched. This CDR3 has 14 amino acids. Germline CDR1 is DFQATT and CDR2 is SNEGSKA (reference sequence). There are many counts of this clonotype. The antigen is undetermined. Study-wide results and caveats: CD4+ contracting clones were found mainly in CM and EM, and CD8+ ones in EMRA.

After 5'RACE with constant-segment primers, TCR alpha and TCR beta cDNA libraries carrying sample barcodes and UMIs were obtained. Each CDR3 protein gets one entry after TCRdb re-called the 5' RACE reads with MiXCR. The repertoire includes roughly 300,000 distinct CDR3 sequences, approximately 8.4% of them detected once, and around a fifth sits in the top ten. Sequenced sample: PBMCs or a T cell subset sorted from them (not recorded which). The receptor was derived from a man younger than 35 who had mild COVID-19 (a few samples of this study predate the infection). Cell type and time point are not known. The rearrangement uses TRBV20-1 and TRBJ1-2; TRBD1 aligns across 8 bases. In DNA, the CDR3 is TGCAGTGCTAGAGATCCAGGGGGCAACTATGGCTACACCTTC. Residues: CSARDPGGNYGYTF.